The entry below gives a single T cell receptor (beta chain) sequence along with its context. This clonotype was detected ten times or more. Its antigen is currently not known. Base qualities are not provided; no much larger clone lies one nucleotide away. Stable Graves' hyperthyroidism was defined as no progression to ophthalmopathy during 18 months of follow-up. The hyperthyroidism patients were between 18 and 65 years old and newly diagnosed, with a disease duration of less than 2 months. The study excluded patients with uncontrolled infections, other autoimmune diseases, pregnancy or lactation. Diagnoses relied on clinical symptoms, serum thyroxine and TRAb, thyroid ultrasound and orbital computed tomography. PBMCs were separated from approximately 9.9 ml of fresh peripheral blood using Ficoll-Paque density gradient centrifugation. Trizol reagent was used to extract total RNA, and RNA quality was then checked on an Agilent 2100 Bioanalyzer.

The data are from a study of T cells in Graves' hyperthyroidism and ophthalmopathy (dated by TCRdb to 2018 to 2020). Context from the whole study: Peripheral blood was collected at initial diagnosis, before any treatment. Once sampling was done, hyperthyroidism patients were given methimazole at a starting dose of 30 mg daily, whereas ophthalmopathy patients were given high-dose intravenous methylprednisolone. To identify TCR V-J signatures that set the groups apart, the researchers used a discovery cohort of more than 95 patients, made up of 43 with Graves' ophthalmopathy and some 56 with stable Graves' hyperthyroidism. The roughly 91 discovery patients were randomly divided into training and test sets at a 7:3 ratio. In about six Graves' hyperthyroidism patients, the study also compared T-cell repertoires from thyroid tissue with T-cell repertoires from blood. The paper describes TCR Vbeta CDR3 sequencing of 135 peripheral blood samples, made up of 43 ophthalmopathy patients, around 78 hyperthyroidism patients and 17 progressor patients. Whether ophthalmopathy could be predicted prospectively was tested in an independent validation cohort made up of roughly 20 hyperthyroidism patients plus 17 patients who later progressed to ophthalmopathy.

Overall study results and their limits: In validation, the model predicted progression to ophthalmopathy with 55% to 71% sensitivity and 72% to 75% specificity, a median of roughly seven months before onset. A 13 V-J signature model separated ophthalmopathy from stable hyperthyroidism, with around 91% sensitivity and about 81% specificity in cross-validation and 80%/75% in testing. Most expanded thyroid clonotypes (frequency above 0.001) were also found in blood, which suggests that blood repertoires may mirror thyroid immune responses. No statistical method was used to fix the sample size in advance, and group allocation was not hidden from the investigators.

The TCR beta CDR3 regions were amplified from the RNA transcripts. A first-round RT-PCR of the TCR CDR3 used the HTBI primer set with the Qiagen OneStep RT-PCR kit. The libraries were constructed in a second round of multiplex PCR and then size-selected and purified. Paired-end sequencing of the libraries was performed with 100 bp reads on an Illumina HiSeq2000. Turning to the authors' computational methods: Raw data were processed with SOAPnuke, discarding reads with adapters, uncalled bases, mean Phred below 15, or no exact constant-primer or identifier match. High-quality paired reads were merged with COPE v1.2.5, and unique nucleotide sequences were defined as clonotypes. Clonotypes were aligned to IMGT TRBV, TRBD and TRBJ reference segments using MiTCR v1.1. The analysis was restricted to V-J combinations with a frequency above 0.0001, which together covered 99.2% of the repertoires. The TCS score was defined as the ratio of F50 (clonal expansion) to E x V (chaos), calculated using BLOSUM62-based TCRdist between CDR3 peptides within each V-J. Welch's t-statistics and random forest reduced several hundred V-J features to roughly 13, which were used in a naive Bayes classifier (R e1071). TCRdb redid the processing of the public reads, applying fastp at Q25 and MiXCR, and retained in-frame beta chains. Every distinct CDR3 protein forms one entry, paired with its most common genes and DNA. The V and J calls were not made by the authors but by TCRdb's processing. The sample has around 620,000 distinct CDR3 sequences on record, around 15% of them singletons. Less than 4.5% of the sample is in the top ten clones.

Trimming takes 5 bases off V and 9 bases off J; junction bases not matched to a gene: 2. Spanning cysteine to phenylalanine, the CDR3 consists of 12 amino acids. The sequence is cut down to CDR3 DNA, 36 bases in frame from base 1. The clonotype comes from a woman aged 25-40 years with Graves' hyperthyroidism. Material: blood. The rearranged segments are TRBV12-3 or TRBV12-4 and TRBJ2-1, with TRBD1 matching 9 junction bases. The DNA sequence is TGTGCCAGCAGTCGACAGGGGGGTGAGCAGTTCTTC. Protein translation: CASSRQGGEQFF.